This T cell receptor beta chain was retrieved from a study of shared clonotypes between healthy human individuals. About the study: Used for every donor were three CD4 naive, three CD4 memory, two CD8 naive and one CD8 memory plate.

The CDR3 runs 13 residues. V was pared by 3 bases and J by 6 bases, with 8 bases between. Germline CDR1 is MNHEY and CDR2 is SMNVEV (reference sequence). Sequenced by immunoSEQ multiplex PCR; TCRdb stores in-frame clones only, minus some. This repertoire shows about 380,000 clones, 90% to 98% found once; its top ten account for 0.32%. V is TRBV27 and J is TRBJ2-2; no firm D call. The clonotype comes from a man younger than 40 in good health. Sequencing was performed on memory CD8+ T cells sorted from blood. The subset: CD45RO+ cells pooled with CCR7-negative TemRA cells. The CDR3, as DNA: TGTGCCAGCAGTTTTTGGGGATCCGGGGAGCTGTTTTTT. Amino acid sequence: CASSFWGSGELFF.